One sample yielded the 27 T cell receptor beta chains listed below, sequenced in a study of blood T cells in healthy people across ages. Sample-barcoded 5' priming and a J-beta primer mix drove a second PCR of roughly 7 to 11 cycles. TCRdb itself ran the 5' RACE reads through MiXCR, one entry per CDR3 protein. The repertoire includes roughly 1.5 million distinct CDR3 sequences, 42% of them detected once, and approximately 4% sits in the top ten. Sequenced sample: blood. These receptors came from a woman aged 18-35 years in good health.

This clonotype was observed a few times. The chain uses TRBV6-1 and TRBJ1-3, with D possibly being TRBD1 (6 bases). Per the germline V gene, CDR1 is MNHNS and CDR2 is SASEGT. The CDR3 contains 13 residues. Trimming removed 5 bases from V and 2 bases from J, with 7 bases in between. The CDR3 spells CASSTGTGNTIYF. CDR3 bases: TGTGCCAGCAGTACAGGGACTGGAAACACCATATATTTT.

This clonotype was observed a few times. The CDR3 nucleotides read TGTGCCAGCAGTACCAGGGCCACCTATAACTATGGCTACACCTTC. This gives the protein CASSTRATYNYGYTF. V and J are TRBV7-2 and TRBJ1-2; D is possibly TRBD1 (5 bases). Germline V gives CDR1 SGHTA, CDR2 FQGNSA. The CDR3 loop spans 15 amino acids. Trimming pared 6 bases from V and 1 base from J, leaving 15 bases between. The variable domain in full, with the rest retrieved from reference TRBV7-2 and TRBJ1-2, is GAGVSQSPSNKVTEKGKDVELRCDPISGHTALYWYRQSLGQGLEFLIYFQGNSAPDKSGLPSDRFSAERTGGSVSTLTIQRTQQEDSAVYLCASSTRATYNYGYTFGSGTRLTVV.

The rearrangement joins TRBV5-1 to TRBJ2-3; D might be TRBD2 (5 bases). Germline V gene lookup returns CDR1 SGHRS and CDR2 YFSETQ. V was cut by 7 bases and J by 4 bases, with 16 bases left in between. The CDR3 sequence is 14 residues long. CDR3 nucleotide sequence: TGCGCCAGCTCGTTTAGGACTGACGCAGATACGCAGTATTTT. This gives the protein CASSFRTDADTQYF.

The chain couples TRBV7-2 to TRBJ2-3, with a possible D match to TRBD2 (6 bases). This CDR3 comprises 15 residues. Germline V gene lookup returns CDR1 SGHTA and CDR2 FQGNSA. Trimming took 5 bases from V and 5 from J, leaving 17 bases between them. CDR3 sequence (DNA): TGTGCCAGCAGCGGTTGGACGGGAGTTGAAGATACGCAGTATTTT. Its translation is CASSGWTGVEDTQYF.

The rearrangement joins TRBV6-2 or TRBV6-3 to TRBJ1-5; 11 bases line up with TRBD1. Germline CDR1 reads MNHEY; CDR2 reads SVGEGT. The junction had 5 bases not matched to a gene; V was cut back by 3 bases and J by 7 bases. This CDR3 spans 15 amino acids. Here the CDR3 reads CASSYRGQGVQPQHF. The CDR3 bases are TGTGCCAGCAGTTATCGGGGACAGGGGGTCCAGCCCCAGCATTTT.

This clonotype was observed a few times. Relative to the germline gene, one junction end is altered; a read error may explain this. The V and J genes are TRBV20-1 and TRBJ2-1, with D hard to call. Germline values: CDR1 DFQATT, CDR2 SNEGSKA (reference sequence). The CDR3 has 14 residues. The CDR3 region is CSAVYGRTYSEQFF. The DNA for the CDR3 is TGCAGTGCGGTATACGGACGGACCTACAGTGAGCAGTTCTTC.

In this sample, this clonotype turned up many times. This sequence joins TRBV7-2 and TRBJ2-5; D may be TRBD2 (6 bases). Trimming pared 5 bases from V and 1 base from J, leaving 14 bases between. Germline V lookup: CDR1 SGHTA, CDR2 FQGNSA. The CDR3 runs 15 residues. CDR3 residues: CASSTASVLQETQYF. The CDR3 region has the DNA TGTGCCAGCAGCACCGCTAGCGTCCTCCAAGAGACCCAGTACTTC.

This clonotype was seen only a few times. This rearrangement joins TRBV20-1 to TRBJ2-1; D uncertain. Germline V lookup: CDR1 DFQATT, CDR2 SNEGSKA (reference sequence). V was trimmed by 6 bases and J by 0 bases, leaving 6 bases between them. CDR3 size: 12 residues. In nucleotides, the CDR3 is TGCAGTGCCCAAAGCTCCTACAATGAGCAGTTCTTC. Residues: CSAQSSYNEQFF.

This sequence joins TRBV10-3 and TRBJ2-3; possibly TRBD1 or TRBD2 for D (6 bases each). This CDR3 has 15 amino acids. V lost 10 bases and J lost 0, with 17 bases in between. CDR1 and CDR2 (germline): ENHRY, SYGVKD. CDR3 bases: TGTGCCACGGCACAGGGAGGAGGAAGCACAGATACGCAGTATTTT. It is translated as CATAQGGGSTDTQYF.

The rearrangement uses TRBV28 and TRBJ2-7; 8 nucleotides align to TRBD1. The CDR3 loop spans 17 amino acids. Germline CDR1 reads MDHEN; CDR2 reads SYDVKM. V was clipped by 5 bases and J by 10 bases; unmatched bases: 22. In DNA, the CDR3 is TGTGCCAGCAGTAGGTGGACAGGGAAAGATGGCAAAAACTTTCAGTACTTC. Its protein is CASSRWTGKDGKNFQYF.

There are a few counts of this clonotype. The chain uses TRBV7-9 and TRBJ1-6; TRBD1 aligns across 11 bases. This CDR3 comprises 16 residues. From germline, CDR1 is SEHNR and CDR2 FQNEAQ (reference sequence). With V trimmed by 5 bases and J by 3 bases, 3 bases remained unmatched. CDR3 DNA sequence: TGTGCCAGCAGCCCGGGACAGGGGGGCTATAATTCACCCCTCCACTTT. Translation gives CASSPGQGGYNSPLHF.

This clonotype was detected only a few times. The chain employs TRBV7-3 and TRBJ2-3, with 8 bases that match TRBD2. This CDR3 spans 15 amino acids. CDR1 SGHTA and CDR2 FQGTGA come from the germline V gene. The V gene end was trimmed by 5 bases and the J gene end by 4 bases; junction bases not matched to a gene: 8. The CDR3 DNA is TGTGCCAGCAGCCGGTCTGGGCGGGAGGCAGATACGCAGTATTTT. It translates to CASSRSGREADTQYF.

The gene calls are TRBV6-2 or TRBV6-3 and TRBJ2-4; D possibly corresponds to TRBD2 (7 bases). The J call is uncertain, as TRBJ2-7 better fits the DNA end. CDR3 length: 15 amino acids. Germline loops: CDR1 MNHEY, CDR2 SVGEGT. The DNA for the CDR3 is TGTGCCAGTAGATCCGGGGGGACAATTACCTACGAGCAGTACTTC. Protein product: CASRSGGTITYEQYF.

To note about this clonotype: At one of its ends the junction is not consistent with the germline gene, which may arise from a read error. The V and J genes are TRBV7-2 and TRBJ1-4; 8 bases map to TRBD1. Germline V gene lookup returns CDR1 SGHTA and CDR2 FQGNSA. The CDR3 totals 13 residues. In nucleotides, the CDR3 is TGTGCCTGCAGGACAGGGTTTAATGAAAAACTGTTTTTT. This codes for CACRTGFNEKLFF.

The chain recombines TRBV13 with TRBJ2-1; D call uncertain. Germline V gene data show CDR1 as PRHDT and CDR2 as FYEKMQ (reference sequence). The CDR3 is 14 amino acids. Trimming pared 8 bases from V and 3 bases from J, leaving 14 bases between. Here the CDR3 DNA reads TGTGCCAGCTCTCACGCACGGATCTACAATGAGCAGTTCTTC. It is translated as CASSHARIYNEQFF.

The J gene is TRBJ1-5, the V gene TRBV29-1; D is ambiguous. Germline CDR1 SQVTM, CDR2 ANQGSEA. V was shortened by 5 bases and J by 0 bases, with 14 bases between the two germline ends. CDR3 length equals 15 residues. Written as DNA, the CDR3 is TGCAGCGTTCCCGTTTTAGGGAATAGCAATCAGCCCCAGCATTTT. It is translated as CSVPVLGNSNQPQHF. Drawing the rest from reference TRBV29-1 and TRBJ1-5, the complete variable domain is SAVISQKPSRDICQRGTSLTIQCQVDSQVTMMFWYRQQPGQSLTLIATANQGSEATYESGFVIDKFPISRPNLTFSTLTVSNMSPEDSSIYLCSVPVLGNSNQPQHFGDGTRLSIL.

The chain is built from TRBV30 and TRBJ2-7, with D tentatively TRBD1 (6 bases). The V end lost 5 bases, the J end lost 2 bases, and 10 bases lay between the germline ends. This CDR3 spans 12 amino acids. Germline V gene lookup returns CDR1 GTSNPN and CDR2 SVGIG (reference sequence). The CDR3, as DNA: TGTGCCTGGGGACAGCCTACCTACGAGCAGTACTTC. Its translation: CAWGQPTYEQYF.

This clonotype was counted many times. V usage is TRBV6-5 and J usage is TRBJ1-1; D remains ambiguous. Trimming pared 0 bases from V and 4 bases from J, leaving 6 bases between. CDR3 length: 13 residues. Germline CDR1 reads MNHEY; CDR2 reads SVGAGI. CDR3 nucleotides: TGTGCCAGCAGTTACTCGACGGGCACTGAAGCTTTCTTT. It yields the protein CASSYSTGTEAFF.

The V gene is TRBV7-2, the J gene TRBJ2-3; 11 nucleotides line up with TRBD2. V lost 1 base and J lost 0; bases outside the gene matches: 6. The CDR3 sequence is 18 residues long. Per germline, CDR1 SGHTA and CDR2 FQGNSA. In DNA form, the CDR3 reads TGTGCCAGCAGCTTAGAAGCTAGCGGGGGGTATAGCACAGATACGCAGTATTTT. It encodes CASSLEASGGYSTDTQYF.

The V and J genes are TRBV20-1 and TRBJ2-3; 9 positions match TRBD2. The V gene end was trimmed by 1 base and the J gene end by 6 bases; junction bases not matched to a gene: 8. This CDR3 is built from 15 residues. Germline V gene sequence: CDR1 DFQATT, CDR2 SNEGSKA (reference sequence). The CDR3 loop reads CSARVAGGPGDTQYF. CDR3 coding DNA: TGCAGTGCTAGAGTGGCGGGGGGGCCAGGGGATACGCAGTATTTT.

The chain couples TRBV12-3 or TRBV12-4 to TRBJ2-3, with 8 bases identical to TRBD1. This CDR3 contains 18 residues. After removal of 6 bases from V and 2 bases from J, the junction contained 16 bases not matched to a gene. In nucleotides, the CDR3 is TGTGCCAGCAGGCTAAGCTCGGACAGGGAGGTGCCCACAGATACGCAGTATTTT. It encodes CASRLSSDREVPTDTQYF.

This clonotype was observed a handful of times. This CDR3 is CASSSTGHPNTEAFF. CDR3 DNA: TGTGCCAGCAGCTCCACGGGACACCCGAACACTGAAGCTTTCTTT. The gene calls are TRBV7-9 and TRBJ1-1, with D possibly TRBD1 on 6 matching bases. V was trimmed by 4 bases and J by 1 base, leaving 13 bases between them. CDR1 is SEHNR and CDR2 is FQNEAQ in the germline V gene (reference sequence). The CDR3 loop spans 15 amino acids.

This clonotype was detected many times. The CDR3, as DNA: TGCAGCGTTTTTTCAAGTTTGACAGATACGCAGTATTTT. Protein product: CSVFSSLTDTQYF. J is TRBJ2-3 and V is TRBV29-1, with D unclear. V was pared by 5 bases and J by 3 bases, with 12 bases between. This CDR3 is 13 amino acids long. Germline V gene data show CDR1 as SQVTM and CDR2 as ANQGSEA.

This clonotype turned up a few times. The chain recombines TRBV25-1 with TRBJ2-1; no firm D call. The CDR3 has 16 amino acids. Germline V lookup: CDR1 MGHDK, CDR2 SYGVNS. Trimming shortened V by 0 bases and J by 4 bases, and 13 bases separated the two germline ends. For the CDR3, the DNA is TGTGCCAGCAGTGAATATGAGAGAGGATGTTACAATGAGCAGTTCTTC. Amino acids: CASSEYERGCYNEQFF.

This clonotype was detected only a few times. The CDR3 here is CASSFAPGQPTDTQYF. CDR3 nucleotides: TGTGCCAGCAGCTTCGCACCGGGACAGCCAACAGATACGCAGTATTTT. The chain couples TRBV7-2 to TRBJ2-3; 7 nucleotides align to TRBD1. V lost 3 bases, J lost 3 bases, and 9 bases stayed unmatched. The CDR3 totals 16 residues. Per the germline V gene, CDR1 is SGHTA and CDR2 is FQGNSA.

The chain has TRBV28 and TRBJ2-7; 7 nucleotides line up with TRBD2. This CDR3 is built from 17 residues. The trim removed 3 bases at V and 3 bases at J, leaving 14 bases unmatched. Germline V CDR1 and CDR2: MDHEN, SYDVKM. CDR3 loop: CASSFSAISGSIYEQYF. The CDR3 bases are TGTGCCAGCAGTTTCTCAGCCATTAGCGGGTCCATCTACGAGCAGTACTTC.

The chain employs TRBV6-5 and TRBJ2-1, with 10 bases lining up with TRBD2. V gave up 0 bases and J gave up 9 bases; unmatched junction bases: 11. This CDR3 region has 17 residues. Germline V gives CDR1 MNHEY, CDR2 SVGAGI. The CDR3 loop reads CASSYSGAGGPLSEQFF. The CDR3 DNA sequence: TGTGCCAGCAGTTACTCAGGAGCGGGGGGGCCTCTTTCTGAGCAGTTCTTC.